One and the same sample provided the 22 T cell receptor beta chains below, sequenced in a study of T cells in Graves' hyperthyroidism and ophthalmopathy. It was RNA transcripts that yielded the amplified TCR beta CDR3 regions. RT-PCR in the first round (using the HTBI primer set) targeted the TCR CDR3. TCRdb independently ran MiXCR on the multiplex PCR reads; one entry per CDR3 protein. The sample carries a few hundred thousand distinct CDR3 sequences, 46% recorded once. The sample taken for sequencing was peripheral blood or thyroid tissue (not recorded which). The receptors derive from a woman between 18 and 29 years old with Graves' hyperthyroidism.

Comments on this clonotype: At one end, the junction sequence differs from germline, possibly due to a read error. This chain uses TRBV7-6 with TRBJ1-1; TRBD1 aligns across 7 bases. Germline V gene data show CDR1 as SGHVS and CDR2 as FNYEAQ. This CDR3 spans 14 amino acids. CDR3 sequence reads: CASSQDQGVTEAFF. CDR3 bases: TGCGCCAGCAGCCAAGATCAGGGGGTCACTGAAGCTTTCTTT.

This clonotype showed up just a few times. The junction departs from the called germline gene at one end, perhaps through a read error. The J gene is TRBJ1-5, the V gene TRBV10-3; D unclear. The CDR3 runs 15 residues. From germline, CDR1 is ENHRY and CDR2 SYGVKD. CDR3 amino acids: CASSLMGDGTQPQHF. The CDR3 DNA reads as TGTGCCAGCAGTTTAATGGGAGACGGTACTCAGCCCCAGCATTTT.

A note on this clonotype: Compared with germline, one end of the junction differs, possibly owing to a read error. The rearrangement links TRBV2 to TRBJ2-6; 10 bases line up with TRBD1. The germline CDR1 and CDR2 sequences are SNHLY and FYNNEI. The CDR3 loop spans 17 amino acids. The CDR3 loop reads CASMGTGVSSGVNVLTF. In DNA, the CDR3 is TGTGCCAGTATGGGGACAGGGGTTTCCTCTGGGGTCAACGTCCTGACTTTC.

This clonotype was detected many times. This chain's CDR3 is CSAALGGNGYTF. In DNA form, the CDR3 reads TGCAGCGCTGCCCTGGGGGGAAATGGCTACACCTTC. This chain joins TRBV29-1 and TRBJ1-2, with a weak D call TRBD1 (5 bases). CDR3 length: 12 amino acids. V shed 7 bases and J shed 6 bases, with 15 bases lying between them. The germline V gene has CDR1 SQVTM and CDR2 ANQGSEA.

The chain couples TRBV5-4 to TRBJ2-7; perhaps TRBD1 as D (5 bases). The CDR3 is made up of 15 amino acids. Germline CDR1 SGHNT, CDR2 YYREEE (reference sequence). The V and J ends lost 0 bases and 1 base respectively, with 11 bases between them. As DNA, the CDR3 is TGTGCCAGCAGCTTGGCGTCCGACAGTTCCTACGAGCAGTACTTC. This encodes CASSLASDSSYEQYF. Drawing the rest from reference TRBV5-4 and TRBJ2-7, the complete variable domain is ETGVTQSPTHLIKTRGQQVTLRCSSQSGHNTVSWYQQALGQGPQFIFQYYREEENGRGNFPPRFSGLQFPNYSSELNVNALELDDSALYLCASSLASDSSYEQYFGPGTRLTVT.

The table lists this clonotype with many counts. The V call is TRBV7-9, the J call TRBJ2-7; D gene ambiguous. Germline CDR1 and CDR2: SEHNR and FQNEAQ (reference sequence). Trimming took off 1 base at V and 2 bases at J, with 3 bases between the two ends. The CDR3 runs 12 residues. In DNA, the CDR3 is TGTGCCAGCAGCTTAGTGGCCTACGAGCAGTACTTC. It codes for CASSLVAYEQYF.

V usage is TRBV15 and J usage is TRBJ2-6, with D possibly TRBD2 on 5 matching bases. The CDR3 is 16 residues long. Germline V gene lookup returns CDR1 LNHNV and CDR2 YYDKDF (reference sequence). The V end was cut by 0 bases, the J end by 4 bases, with 10 bases between. This CDR3 is CATSRDGAEGANVLTF. The CDR3, as DNA: TGTGCCACCAGCAGAGATGGAGCGGAAGGGGCCAACGTCCTGACTTTC.

The V call is TRBV29-1, the J call TRBJ2-5, with 16 nucleotides matching TRBD2. This CDR3 is 15 amino acids long. Germline values: CDR1 SQVTM, CDR2 ANQGSEA. Unmatched junction bases numbered 2, after V lost 5 bases and J lost 2 bases. CDR3 coding DNA: TGCAGCGTTTCGGGACTAGCGGGGGGGCAAGAGACCCAGTACTTC. It codes for CSVSGLAGGQETQYF.

This clonotype has only one observation. The rearrangement joins TRBV29-1 to TRBJ2-7, with a weak D call TRBD1 (5 bases). The germline CDR1 and CDR2 sequences are SQVTM and ANQGSEA. The CDR3 runs 10 residues. V shed 4 bases and J shed 7 bases, with 8 bases lying between them. This CDR3 reads CSVVAGEQYF. The CDR3 DNA reads TGCAGCGTTGTGGCAGGGGAGCAGTACTTC.

The chain links TRBV9 to TRBJ1-2; no reliable D call. The CDR3 consists of 14 residues. The V gene lost 2 bases and the J gene lost 1 base, with 9 bases spanning the gap. Germline loops: CDR1 SGDLS, CDR2 YYNGEE. The CDR3 DNA is TGTGCCAGCAGCGTTGGGGTTGATAACTATGGCTACACCTTC. This codes for CASSVGVDNYGYTF.

With respect to this clonotype: One end of the junction does not line up with germline, which may come from a read error. The CDR3 DNA reads TGTGCCAGCAGCTTAGCCGGGACAGGAGATGAAAAACTGTCTTTT. Translating it yields CASSLAGTGDEKLSF. The chain couples TRBV7-6 to TRBJ1-4; 8 bases line up with TRBD1. The CDR3 is 15 residues long. Germline V gives CDR1 SGHVS, CDR2 FNYEAQ.

Of note for this clonotype: Being one base from a much bigger clone, this may be a read error. V is TRBV7-6 and J is TRBJ1-5, with D unclear. This CDR3 contains 13 residues. Germline CDR1 SGHVS, CDR2 FNYEAQ. The CDR3 bases are TGTGCCAACAGCCGCGGGATGGATCAGCCCCAGCATTTT. Residues: CANSRGMDQPQHF.

This chain uses TRBV7-9 with TRBJ1-4; D is unclear. This CDR3 comprises 14 residues. The germline V gene encodes CDR1 SEHNR and CDR2 FQNEAQ (reference sequence). Trimming took 6 bases from V and 0 from J, leaving 8 bases between them. CDR3: CASSDQTTNEKLFF. CDR3 nucleotide sequence: TGTGCCAGCAGTGACCAAACAACTAATGAAAAACTGTTTTTT. The variable domain in full, completed from reference TRBV7-9 and TRBJ1-4, reads DTGVSQNPRHKITKRGQNVTFRCDPISEHNRLYWYRQTLGQGPEFLTYFQNEAQLEKSRLLSDRFSAERPKGSFSTLEIQRTEQGDSAMYLCASSDQTTNEKLFFGSGTQLSVL.

Only a few counts were recorded for this clonotype. The rearrangement uses TRBV9 and TRBJ1-1, with D possibly matching TRBD1 (5 bases). Germline CDR1 SGDLS, CDR2 YYNGEE. The V end was cut by 0 bases, the J end by 6 bases, with 12 bases between. CDR3 length: 14 amino acids. The CDR3 is CASSVGVRVSEAFF. In nucleotides, the CDR3 is TGTGCCAGCAGCGTAGGAGTCAGGGTATCTGAAGCTTTCTTT. The entire variable domain, with the rest obtained from reference TRBV9 and TRBJ1-1, is as follows: DSGVTQTPKHLITATGQRVTLRCSPRSGDLSVYWYQQSLDQGLQFLIQYYNGEERAKGNILERFSAQQFPDLHSELNLSSLELGDSALYFCASSVGVRVSEAFFGQGTRLTVV.

Worth noting for this clonotype: This may stem from a read error, because a much larger clone lies one nucleotide away. As the CDR3 is not closed by the conserved phenylalanine or tryptophan, this likely results from a read error. It is unclear where the CDR3 begins or ends on the DNA, so no DNA is shown, and the CDR3 is as TCRdb lists it. V usage is TRBV7-8 and J usage is TRBJ2-7; the table's D call of TRBD1 was not tested on the DNA. The CDR3 is 10 amino acids long, termini counted. Looked up from germline, CDR1 is SGHVS and CDR2 is FQNEAQ. The CDR3 spells CASISPRPLS.

The chain uses TRBV5-1 and TRBJ1-2; D unclear. The CDR3 runs 14 residues. Deletions cut 0 bases from V and 3 bases from J, with 9 bases between. Germline CDR1 reads SGHRS; CDR2 reads YFSETQ. CDR3 sequence: CASSLGRFDYGYTF. CDR3 coding DNA: TGCGCCAGCAGCTTGGGACGGTTCGACTATGGCTACACCTTC.

As to this clonotype: A much larger clone lies a single base off, so this may be a read error. The chain employs TRBV10-3 and TRBJ1-1; tentatively, D is TRBD1 (6 bases). The germline gives CDR1 ENHRY, CDR2 SYGVKD. This CDR3 is built from 16 residues. Deletions cut 4 bases from V and 3 bases from J, with 18 bases between. CDR3 sequence: CAISGLHQGSDTEAFF. The DNA of the CDR3 is TGTGCCATCAGTGGTTTGCACCAGGGGTCGGACACTGAAGCTTTCTTT.

This clonotype was recorded many times. This rearrangement joins TRBV7-8 to TRBJ1-5; D perhaps matches TRBD1 (5 bases). In germline, CDR1 is SGHVS, CDR2 FQNEAQ. Trimming shortened V by 1 base and J by 9 bases, and 10 bases separated the two germline ends. The CDR3 length is 13 residues. The CDR3 DNA reads as TGTGCCAGCAGCTTAGGGGGGAGCAGGCCCCAGCATTTT. Its protein product is CASSLGGSRPQHF.

The V gene is TRBV7-2, the J gene TRBJ2-2, with D unresolved. Germline V CDR1 and CDR2: SGHTA, FQGNSA. V was shortened by 1 base and J by 0 bases, with 12 bases between the two germline ends. This CDR3 comprises 17 residues. The CDR3 here is CASSLDSQLANTGELFF. The CDR3 DNA reads TGTGCCAGCAGCTTAGATAGCCAGCTCGCGAACACCGGGGAGCTGTTTTTT.

This clonotype was observed at least ten times. The V gene is TRBV9, the J gene TRBJ1-3; 7 bases match TRBD1. V shed 2 bases, J shed 2 bases, and the junction held 1 base outside the gene matches. The germline V gene has CDR1 SGDLS and CDR2 YYNGEE. The CDR3 consists of 14 residues. CDR3 sequence: CASSVGTAGNTIYF. CDR3 in DNA: TGTGCCAGCAGCGTCGGGACAGCTGGAAACACCATATATTTT.

Comments on this clonotype: This may stem from a read error, because a much larger clone lies one nucleotide away. V usage is TRBV7-3 and J usage is TRBJ2-5; a weak D match, TRBD2 (5 bases). This CDR3 comprises 13 residues. Germline CDR1 and CDR2: SGHTA and FQGTGA. The CDR3 nucleotides are TGTGCCAGCAGTGTAGTTGAGAGGGAGACCCAGCACTTC. This gives the protein CASSVVERETQHF.

This clonotype was found a few times. V gene TRBV2 combines with J gene TRBJ2-7; D is unresolved. Germline V gives CDR1 SNHLY, CDR2 FYNNEI. This CDR3 has 12 residues. Trimming took off 8 bases at V and 2 bases at J, with 10 bases between the two ends. CDR3 amino acids: CASHGSAYEQYF. The DNA for the CDR3 is TGTGCCAGCCACGGGTCAGCCTACGAGCAGTACTTC.